This T cell receptor (beta chain) emerged from a study of T cell clones after liver transplantation. TCRdb keeps only in-frame clones here, not all; method: immunoSEQ multiplex PCR. The sample shows under 130,000 clones, around four fifths of them seen only once. Trimming took 4 bases from V and 0 from J, leaving 10 bases between them. CDR1 is SEHNR, CDR2 FQNEAQ, per germline (reference sequence). This CDR3 contains 14 residues. The TCR was taken from a human patient who received a liver transplant. The graft donor may be the source of some T cells. The chain employs TRBV7-9 and TRBJ2-7, with D uncertain. Material: CD4+ T cells from blood, obtained around 44 months after liver transplant. This chain's CDR3 is CASSSSYASYEQYF. The CDR3 DNA reads as TGTGCCAGCAGCTCTTCTTATGCCTCCTACGAGCAGTACTTC. The variable domain in full, completed from reference TRBV7-9 and TRBJ2-7, reads DTGVSQNPRHKITKRGQNVTFRCDPISEHNRLYWYRQTLGQGPEFLTYFQNEAQLEKSRLLSDRFSAERPKGSFSTLEIQRTEQGDSAMYLCASSSSYASYEQYFGPGTRLTVT.